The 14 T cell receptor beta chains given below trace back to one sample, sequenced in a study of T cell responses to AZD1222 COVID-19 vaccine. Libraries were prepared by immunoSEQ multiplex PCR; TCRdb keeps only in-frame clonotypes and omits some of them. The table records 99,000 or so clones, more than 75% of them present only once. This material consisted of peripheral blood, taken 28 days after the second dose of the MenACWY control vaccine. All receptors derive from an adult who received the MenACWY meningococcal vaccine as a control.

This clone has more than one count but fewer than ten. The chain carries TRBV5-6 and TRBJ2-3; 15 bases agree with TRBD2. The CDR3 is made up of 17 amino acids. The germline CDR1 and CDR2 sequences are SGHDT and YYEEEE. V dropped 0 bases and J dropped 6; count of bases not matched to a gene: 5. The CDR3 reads CASSLDRTSGGADTQYF. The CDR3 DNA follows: TGTGCCAGCAGCTTGGATAGGACTAGCGGGGGGGCGGATACGCAGTATTTT.

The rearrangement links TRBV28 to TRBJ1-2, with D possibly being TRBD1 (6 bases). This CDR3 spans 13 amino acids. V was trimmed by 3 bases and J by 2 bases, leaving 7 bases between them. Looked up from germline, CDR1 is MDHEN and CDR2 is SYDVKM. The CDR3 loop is CASSFQGNYGYTF. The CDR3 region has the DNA TGTGCCAGCAGTTTCCAGGGGAACTATGGCTACACCTTC.

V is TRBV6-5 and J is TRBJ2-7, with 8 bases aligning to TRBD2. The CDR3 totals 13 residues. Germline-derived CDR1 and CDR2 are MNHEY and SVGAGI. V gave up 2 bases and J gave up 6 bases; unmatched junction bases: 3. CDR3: CASSYRGGLEQYF. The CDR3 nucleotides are TGTGCCAGCAGTTACCGGGGGGGTCTCGAGCAGTACTTC.

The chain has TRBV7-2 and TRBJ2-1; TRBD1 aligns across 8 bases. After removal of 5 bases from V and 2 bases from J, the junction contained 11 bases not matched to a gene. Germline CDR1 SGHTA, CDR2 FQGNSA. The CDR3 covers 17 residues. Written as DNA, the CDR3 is TGTGCCAGCAGCCTTTGGACAGGGTCCTTAACCTACAATGAGCAGTTCTTC. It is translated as CASSLWTGSLTYNEQFF.

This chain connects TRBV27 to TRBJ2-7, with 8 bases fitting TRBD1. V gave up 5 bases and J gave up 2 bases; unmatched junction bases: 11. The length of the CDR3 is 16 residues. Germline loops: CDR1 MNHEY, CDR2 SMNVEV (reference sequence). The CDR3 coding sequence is TGTGCCAGCAGTCCACACACGACAGGGGCACCCTACGAGCAGTACTTC. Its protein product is CASSPHTTGAPYEQYF.

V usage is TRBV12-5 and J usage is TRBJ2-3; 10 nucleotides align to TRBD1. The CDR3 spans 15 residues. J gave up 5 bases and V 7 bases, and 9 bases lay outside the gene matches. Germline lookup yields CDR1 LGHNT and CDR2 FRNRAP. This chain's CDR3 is CASATGQGLVDTQYF. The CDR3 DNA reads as TGTGCTAGTGCCACGGGACAGGGGCTCGTAGATACGCAGTATTTT.

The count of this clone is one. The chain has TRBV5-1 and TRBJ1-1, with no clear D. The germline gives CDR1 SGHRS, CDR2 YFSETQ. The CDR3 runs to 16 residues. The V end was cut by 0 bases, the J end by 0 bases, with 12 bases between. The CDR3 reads CASSLGAWAMNTEAFF. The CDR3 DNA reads TGCGCCAGCAGCTTGGGTGCTTGGGCTATGAACACTGAAGCTTTCTTT.

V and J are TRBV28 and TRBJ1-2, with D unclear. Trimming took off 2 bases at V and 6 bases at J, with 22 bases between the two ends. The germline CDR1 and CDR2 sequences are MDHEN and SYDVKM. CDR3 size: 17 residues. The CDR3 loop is CASSLVIGYDYVDGYTF. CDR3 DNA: TGTGCCAGCAGTTTAGTAATAGGGTACGATTATGTTGATGGCTACACCTTC.

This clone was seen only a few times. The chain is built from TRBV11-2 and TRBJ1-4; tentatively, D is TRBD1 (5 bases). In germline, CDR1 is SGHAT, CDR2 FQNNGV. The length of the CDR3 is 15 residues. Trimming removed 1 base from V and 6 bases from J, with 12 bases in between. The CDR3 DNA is TGTGCCAGCAGCTTAGGAGCAGGGAAGGATGAAAAACTGTTTTTT. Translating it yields CASSLGAGKDEKLFF.

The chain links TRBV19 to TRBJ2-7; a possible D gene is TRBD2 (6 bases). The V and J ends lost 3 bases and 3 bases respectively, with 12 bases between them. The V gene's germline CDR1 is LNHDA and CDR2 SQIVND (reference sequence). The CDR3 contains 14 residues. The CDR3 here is CASSMAGGGYEQYF. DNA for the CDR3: TGTGCCAGTAGTATGGCCGGGGGAGGCTACGAGCAGTACTTC.

The chain's CDR3 is CASSLPLGHGTYF. The CDR3 coding sequence is TGTGCCAGCAGCTTACCCTTGGGACACGGTACTTACTTC. The chain is built from TRBV11-2 and TRBJ2-5, with a weak D call TRBD1 (6 bases). This CDR3 contains 13 residues. Germline values: CDR1 SGHAT, CDR2 FQNNGV. V gave up 2 bases and J gave up 14 bases, with 18 bases separating them.

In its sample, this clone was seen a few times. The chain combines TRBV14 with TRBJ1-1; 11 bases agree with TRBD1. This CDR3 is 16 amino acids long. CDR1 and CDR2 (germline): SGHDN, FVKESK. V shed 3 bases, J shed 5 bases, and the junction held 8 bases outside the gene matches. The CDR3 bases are TGTGCCAGCAGCCATGGACAGGGGGCTATAGAAACTGAAGCTTTCTTT. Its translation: CASSHGQGAIETEAFF.

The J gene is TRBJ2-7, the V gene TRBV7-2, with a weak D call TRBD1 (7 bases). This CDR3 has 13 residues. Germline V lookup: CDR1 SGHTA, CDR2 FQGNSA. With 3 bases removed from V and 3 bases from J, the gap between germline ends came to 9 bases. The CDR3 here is CASSLQGGYEQYF. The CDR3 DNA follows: TGTGCCAGCAGCTTGCAGGGGGGCTACGAGCAGTACTTC.

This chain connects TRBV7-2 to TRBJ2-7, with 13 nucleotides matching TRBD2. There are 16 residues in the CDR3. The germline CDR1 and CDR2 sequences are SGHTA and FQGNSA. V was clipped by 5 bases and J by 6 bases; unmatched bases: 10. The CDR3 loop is CASSKGLAGPQGEQYF. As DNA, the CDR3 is TGTGCCAGCAGCAAGGGACTAGCGGGGCCCCAGGGCGAGCAGTACTTC.